Listed here are 5 T cell receptor beta chains from one sample, sequenced in a study of control samples from healthy donors and cancer patients. The protocol was immunoSEQ multiplex PCR, while the TCRdb copy is restricted to in-frame clones and leaves out a portion. The repertoire consists of 100,000 to 150,000 clones, with about 90% occurring once and the leading ten covering 1.5% to 2%. The sequencing input was blood. The receptors stem from a man aged 18-30 years in good health.

This clone was seen once. V is TRBV6-2 or TRBV6-3 and J is TRBJ1-2; no clear D. The germline CDR1 and CDR2 sequences are MNHEY and SVGEGT. The CDR3 length is 13 residues. Between the trimmed V and J ends, which lost 6 bases and 1 base, there was a span of 9 bases. In DNA form, the CDR3 reads TGTGCCAGCAGCGAAAGGGTTAACTATGGCTACACCTTC. This sequence encodes CASSERVNYGYTF.

The CDR3 DNA follows: TGTGCCAGCTTAGAAGACAGGTACGAGCAGTACTTC. As protein: CASLEDRYEQYF. The V and J genes are TRBV2 and TRBJ2-7; possibly TRBD1 for D (6 bases). V shed 8 bases and J shed 4 bases, with 12 bases lying between them. In germline, CDR1 is SNHLY, CDR2 FYNNEI. The CDR3 is 12 amino acids. The variable domain in full, completed from reference TRBV2 and TRBJ2-7, reads EPEVTQTPSHQVTQMGQEVILRCVPISNHLYFYWYRQILGQKVEFLVSFYNNEISEKSEIFDDQFSVERPDGSNFTLKIRSTKLEDSAMYFCASLEDRYEQYFGPGTRLTVT.

The V call is TRBV18, the J call TRBJ2-3, with TRBD1 as a possible D gene (6 bases). The CDR3 length is 17 residues. Per the germline V gene, CDR1 is KGHSH and CDR2 is LQKENI. Deletions cut 0 bases from V and 4 bases from J, with 17 bases between. The CDR3 region is CASSPPRPGERADTQYF. The CDR3, as DNA: TGTGCCAGCTCACCACCCCGACCAGGGGAGAGGGCAGATACGCAGTATTTT. The complete variable domain, with remaining parts taken from reference TRBV18 and TRBJ2-3, reads NAGVMQNPRHLVRRRGQEARLRCSPMKGHSHVYWYRQLPEEGLKFMVYLQKENIIDESGMPKERFSAEFPKEGPSILRIQQVVRGDSAAYFCASSPPRPGERADTQYFGPGTRLTVL.

CDR3 in DNA: TGTGCCAGCAGCGTAGGTGGCAGGGTGAACTATGGCTACACCTTC. Its translation: CASSVGGRVNYGYTF. The V and J genes are TRBV9 and TRBJ1-2, with a tentative D call TRBD1 (5 bases). Germline values: CDR1 SGDLS, CDR2 YYNGEE. V lost 0 bases to trimming and J lost 2 bases, with 11 bases between them. The CDR3 totals 15 residues. Looking up the rest from reference TRBV9 and TRBJ1-2 gives the full variable domain: DSGVTQTPKHLITATGQRVTLRCSPRSGDLSVYWYQQSLDQGLQFLIQYYNGEERAKGNILERFSAQQFPDLHSELNLSSLELGDSALYFCASSVGGRVNYGYTFGSGTRLTVV.

The V call is TRBV4-3, the J call TRBJ2-7, with a weak D call TRBD1 (5 bases). The V and J ends lost 0 bases and 3 bases respectively, with 9 bases between them. Germline assignment: CDR1 LGHNA and CDR2 YSLEER. The CDR3 covers 14 residues. The CDR3 loop reads CASSQDRGNYEQYF. The CDR3 region has the DNA TGCGCCAGCAGCCAAGATAGGGGTAACTACGAGCAGTACTTC.